The T cell receptor (beta chain) described here comes from a study of cytomegalovirus exposure and HLA in healthy donors. 60 Vbeta and 13 Jbeta primers were used in PCR. In the authors' methods: Per a later analysis, the number of unique TCR beta chains was approximately 73 million, of which 9 million to 12 million were shared. Sequencing was performed with immunoSEQ multiplex PCR; in TCRdb, only in-frame clones are kept and a portion is missing. The V and J calls and clone size are taken from that table; D and trimming were inferred from the DNA. This sample has under 250,000 clones; about 81% occur once, and the top ten carry approximately 2.5%. Germline V lookup: CDR1 MGHRA, CDR2 YSYEKL. The CDR3 is 14 residues long. V was trimmed by 0 bases and J by 4 bases, leaving 9 bases between them.

The chain combines TRBV4-1 with TRBJ1-1; D perhaps matches TRBD1 (5 bases). The sample was PBMCs. The source is a woman between 40 and 50 years old in good health and CMV-seronegative. The CDR3 nucleotides are TGCGCCAGCAGCCAAGATAAGGGGCCCACTGAAGCTTTCTTT. It codes for CASSQDKGPTEAFF.